Following are 28 T cell receptor beta chains from one sample sequenced in a study of T cell responses to AZD1222 COVID-19 vaccine. Here immunoSEQ multiplex PCR was the method, and the copy in TCRdb shows in-frame clones only, minus some. The table has about 130,000 clones, around 90% seen once. The sample was peripheral blood, taken on day 0 of AZD1222 vaccination. The receptors here all came from an adult in good health.

This clone was picked up one time. The chain couples TRBV18 to TRBJ1-3; no clear D gene. Trimming cost V 5 bases and J 4 bases, with 9 bases left between them. CDR1 and CDR2 (germline): KGHSH, LQKENI. This CDR3 has 13 residues. The CDR3 DNA is TGTGCCAGCTCAGGATTATCGGGAAACACCATATATTTT. Translated: CASSGLSGNTIYF. The full variable domain, rest sourced from reference TRBV18 and TRBJ1-3, is NAGVMQNPRHLVRRRGQEARLRCSPMKGHSHVYWYRQLPEEGLKFMVYLQKENIIDESGMPKERFSAEFPKEGPSILRIQQVVRGDSAAYFCASSGLSGNTIYFGEGSWLTVV.

This chain uses TRBV6-4 with TRBJ1-4; 10 positions agree with TRBD1. From germline, CDR1 is MRHNA and CDR2 SNTAGT. The CDR3 contains 15 residues. V shed 5 bases, J shed 6 bases, and the junction held 6 bases outside the gene matches. CDR3 sequence: CASSPTGGEYEKLFF. The DNA for the CDR3 is TGTGCCAGCAGTCCGACAGGGGGCGAGTATGAAAAACTGTTTTTT.

Worth noting for this clone: The sample carries other DNA sequences with the same CDR3. The chain is built from TRBV19 and TRBJ1-5; no clear D. V was cut by 0 bases and J by 6 bases, with 6 bases left in between. Germline CDR1 LNHDA, CDR2 SQIVND (reference sequence). This CDR3 has 13 amino acids. DNA for the CDR3: TGTGCCAGTAGTATAGAGGGCCGTCAGCCCCAGCATTTT. Protein sequence: CASSIEGRQPQHF.

The CDR3: CASSLGYTSNNEKLFF. CDR3 sequence (DNA): TGCGCCAGCAGCTTGGGGTATACCAGCAATAATGAAAAACTGTTTTTT. The rearrangement joins TRBV5-1 to TRBJ1-4; D ambiguous. The CDR3 length is 16 residues. Germline V gene data show CDR1 as SGHRS and CDR2 as YFSETQ. The V and J ends lost 0 bases and 4 bases respectively, with 13 bases between them. The full variable domain, rest sourced from reference TRBV5-1 and TRBJ1-4, is KAGVTQTPRYLIKTRGQQVTLSCSPISGHRSVSWYQQTPGQGLQFLFEYFSETQRNKGNFPGRFSGRQFSNSRSEMNVSTLELGDSALYLCASSLGYTSNNEKLFFGSGTQLSVL.

The rearrangement joins TRBV11-2 to TRBJ2-4, with 7 bases lining up with TRBD2. This CDR3 is 14 amino acids long. Germline loops: CDR1 SGHAT, CDR2 FQNNGV. Trimming removed 5 bases from V and 2 bases from J; junction bases left unmatched: 3. CDR3 sequence (DNA): TGTGCCAGCAGCCCGGGGGGTTCCAAAAACATTCAGTACTTC. Translated, it gives CASSPGGSKNIQYF. The full variable domain, with the rest looked up from reference TRBV11-2 and TRBJ2-4, is EAGVAQSPRYKIIEKRQSVAFWCNPISGHATLYWYQQILGQGPKLLIQFQNNGVVDDSQLPKDRFSAERLKGVDSTLKIQPAKLEDSAVYLCASSPGGSKNIQYFGAGTRLSVL.

The chain combines TRBV5-4 with TRBJ2-7; 7 bases are shared with TRBD1. From germline, CDR1 is SGHNT and CDR2 YYREEE (reference sequence). CDR3 size: 14 residues. Trimming took 5 bases from V and 0 from J; bases not matched to a gene: 5. The CDR3 coding sequence is TGTGCCAGCAGACCTTGGGACAGCTCCTACGAGCAGTACTTC. This gives the protein CASRPWDSSYEQYF.

The chain uses TRBV2 and TRBJ2-1; D ambiguous. The CDR3 runs to 13 residues. The V gene lost 7 bases and the J gene lost 9 bases, with 16 bases spanning the gap. Germline CDR1 reads SNHLY; CDR2 reads FYNNEI. CDR3 amino acids: CASITSRGTEQFF. In DNA form, the CDR3 reads TGTGCCAGCATTACAAGTCGAGGAACTGAGCAGTTCTTC.

This clone was seen once. J is TRBJ1-4 and V is TRBV7-3; TRBD1 agrees at 8 bases. Unmatched junction bases numbered 12, after V lost 6 bases and J lost 3 bases. Germline CDR1 SGHTA, CDR2 FQGTGA. This CDR3 region has 17 residues. CDR3 DNA: TGTGCCAGCAGGTCCCGCGGGCAGGGGGCACCTAATGAAAAACTGTTTTTT. This translates into CASRSRGQGAPNEKLFF.

The CDR3 DNA is TGTGCCAGCAGCGGACAGGGGTACGAGCAGTACTTC. Its protein is CASSGQGYEQYF. The chain is built from TRBV6-5 and TRBJ2-7, with TRBD1 identical over 9 bases. V lost 6 bases, J lost 4 bases, and 1 base stayed unmatched. Germline CDR1 reads MNHEY; CDR2 reads SVGAGI. The CDR3 sequence is 12 residues long.

The chain combines TRBV2 with TRBJ1-4; D unresolved. This CDR3 has 15 residues. The germline V and J ends were trimmed by 6 bases and 0 bases, with 11 bases remaining between them. CDR1 and CDR2 (germline): SNHLY, FYNNEI. The CDR3 loop reads CASSSTDSTNEKLFF. The CDR3 DNA sequence: TGTGCCAGCAGCTCAACTGATTCAACTAATGAAAAACTGTTTTTT.

This clone appeared a few times. The chain links TRBV12-5 to TRBJ1-2; TRBD1 might be the D (5 bases). The CDR3 spans 15 residues. Trimming left V 4 bases short and J 1 base short, with 13 bases between. Per germline, CDR1 LGHNT and CDR2 FRNRAP. The CDR3 loop reads CASGSREPFNYGYTF. The CDR3 DNA is TGTGCTAGTGGTTCCAGGGAACCCTTTAACTATGGCTACACCTTC. Based on the CDR3 plus reference TRBV12-5 and TRBJ1-2, the full variable domain is DARVTQTPRHKVTEMGQEVTMRCQPILGHNTVFWYRQTMMQGLELLAYFRNRAPLDDSGMPKDRFSAEMPDATLATLKIQPSEPRDSAVYFCASGSREPFNYGYTFGSGTRLTVV.

This clone was observed a single time. The chain links TRBV6-6 to TRBJ2-7; D tentatively fits TRBD1 or TRBD2 (6 bases each). In germline, CDR1 is MNHNY, CDR2 SVGAGI (reference sequence). V lost 0 bases and J lost 1, with 13 bases in between. This CDR3 has 16 amino acids. CDR3 in amino acids: CASSYSGGPRSYEQYF. CDR3 DNA sequence: TGTGCCAGCAGTTACTCAGGGGGGCCGAGATCCTACGAGCAGTACTTC.

The genes are TRBV7-2 and TRBJ2-1; D ambiguous. Germline V lookup: CDR1 SGHTA, CDR2 FQGNSA. V was shortened by 3 bases and J by 3 bases, with 9 bases between the two germline ends. The CDR3 spans 14 residues. CDR3 protein: CASSLGWDYNEQFF. The CDR3 region has the DNA TGTGCCAGCAGCTTGGGCTGGGACTACAATGAGCAGTTCTTC.

The chain couples TRBV4-3 to TRBJ2-1, with 7 positions matching TRBD1. The CDR3 runs to 14 residues. Germline loops: CDR1 LGHNA, CDR2 YSLEER. The junction had 3 bases not matched to a gene; V was cut back by 5 bases and J by 2 bases. CDR3 in DNA: TGCGCCAGCAGCTTAGACAGGGCCTACAATGAGCAGTTCTTC. Residues: CASSLDRAYNEQFF.

This chain connects TRBV2 to TRBJ1-4; TRBD1 agrees at 8 bases. This CDR3 has 14 residues. With V trimmed by 6 bases and J by 8 bases, 8 bases remained unmatched. Germline loops: CDR1 SNHLY, CDR2 FYNNEI. CDR3 sequence (DNA): TGTGCCAGCAGACTACAGGGGGACTCGGAAAAACTGTTTTTT. Translating it yields CASRLQGDSEKLFF.

The chain carries TRBV10-3 and TRBJ2-1; 10 bases are shared with TRBD1. The CDR3 spans 14 residues. The germline CDR1 and CDR2 sequences are ENHRY and SYGVKD. Trimming cost V 8 bases and J 0 bases; bases outside gene matches: 1. The CDR3 sequence: CAIRTGGSYNEQFF. CDR3 DNA: TGTGCCATCCGGACAGGGGGCTCCTACAATGAGCAGTTCTTC.

This chain links TRBV5-4 with TRBJ1-3, with a tentative D call TRBD1 (5 bases). Trimming shortened V by 4 bases and J by 0 bases, and 17 bases separated the two germline ends. The CDR3 spans 17 residues. Germline CDR1 reads SGHNT; CDR2 reads YYREEE (reference sequence). As DNA, the CDR3 is TGTGCCAGCAGCCCGGGAGGGGTATTAAGCTCTGGAAACACCATATATTTT. This codes for CASSPGGVLSSGNTIYF.

The genes are TRBV20-1 and TRBJ1-2; a possible D gene is TRBD1 (5 bases). Deletions cut 7 bases from V and 3 bases from J, with 9 bases between. Germline lookup yields CDR1 DFQATT and CDR2 SNEGSKA (reference sequence). The CDR3 is made up of 11 amino acids. The CDR3 reads CSGDGDYGYTF. In DNA, the CDR3 is TGCAGTGGGGACGGGGACTATGGCTACACCTTC.

The rearrangement joins TRBV20-1 to TRBJ1-2; the match to TRBD1 covers 7 bases. Germline-derived CDR1 and CDR2 are DFQATT and SNEGSKA (reference sequence). With V trimmed by 3 bases and J by 2 bases, 6 bases remained unmatched. The CDR3 has 14 amino acids. The CDR3 DNA reads as TGCAGTGCTAGTGGAGGACAGGCAAACTATGGCTACACCTTC. Amino acids: CSASGGQANYGYTF.

This chain uses TRBV3-1 (or the pseudogene TRBV3-2) with TRBJ1-3; 8 nucleotides align to TRBD1. V lost 1 base and J lost 6; bases outside the gene matches: 2. The CDR3 has 14 amino acids. CDR1 and CDR2 (germline): LGHDT, YNNKEL (reference sequence). The CDR3 reads CASSQGTGLNTIYF. The CDR3, as DNA: TGTGCCAGCAGCCAAGGGACAGGGTTAAACACCATATATTTT.

The V and J genes are TRBV5-3 and TRBJ1-1; D is unclear. TRBV5-3 is an ORF, and what it does is uncertain. Trimming took off 1 base at V and 0 bases at J, with 13 bases between the two ends. The CDR3 loop spans 16 amino acids. The CDR3 DNA sequence: TGTGCCAGAAGCTTGAATCAGAAACCCATGAACACTGAAGCTTTCTTT. Translating it yields CARSLNQKPMNTEAFF.

The chain links TRBV27 to TRBJ2-3; D is unresolved. Germline V gene lookup returns CDR1 MNHEY and CDR2 SMNVEV (reference sequence). CDR3 length: 12 residues. The CDR3 is CTSSTSTDTQYF. In DNA form, the CDR3 reads TGTACCTCTTCCACGAGCACAGATACGCAGTATTTT.

The chain links TRBV5-1 to TRBJ2-3; D possibly corresponds to TRBD2 (5 bases). This CDR3 is built from 13 residues. V lost 1 base and J 11 bases, leaving 14 bases between the germline ends. CDR1 and CDR2 from the germline V gene are SGHRS and YFSETQ. The chain's CDR3 is CASSLFHTGEQYF. The CDR3 DNA follows: TGCGCCAGCAGCTTGTTTCACACCGGGGAGCAGTATTTT. Filled out from reference TRBV5-1 and TRBJ2-3, the complete variable domain reads KAGVTQTPRYLIKTRGQQVTLSCSPISGHRSVSWYQQTPGQGLQFLFEYFSETQRNKGNFPGRFSGRQFSNSRSEMNVSTLELGDSALYLCASSLFHTGEQYFGPGTRLTVL.

The J gene is TRBJ2-2, the V gene TRBV5-1; TRBD1 agrees at 8 bases. V dropped 6 bases and J dropped 4; count of bases not matched to a gene: 11. The CDR3 spans 16 residues. Germline V gene sequence: CDR1 SGHRS, CDR2 YFSETQ. As DNA, the CDR3 is TGCGCCAGCACCAATCCAGACAGGGGCGGCACCGGGGAGCTGTTTTTT. The encoded protein is CASTNPDRGGTGELFF. The full variable domain, rest sourced from reference TRBV5-1 and TRBJ2-2, is KAGVTQTPRYLIKTRGQQVTLSCSPISGHRSVSWYQQTPGQGLQFLFEYFSETQRNKGNFPGRFSGRQFSNSRSEMNVSTLELGDSALYLCASTNPDRGGTGELFFGEGSRLTVL.

The CDR3 loop is CASSPGQWGEAFF. As DNA, the CDR3 is TGCGCCAGCAGCCCCGGACAGTGGGGAGAAGCTTTCTTT. The rearrangement uses TRBV5-1 and TRBJ1-1, with D possibly being TRBD1 (6 bases). V lost 4 bases to trimming and J lost 8 bases, with 15 bases between them. The germline CDR1 and CDR2 sequences are SGHRS and YFSETQ. The CDR3 length is 13 residues.

The chain is built from TRBV6-5 and TRBJ1-5; D unresolved. The CDR3 loop spans 14 amino acids. Looked up from germline, CDR1 is MNHEY and CDR2 is SVGAGI. The V gene lost 6 bases and the J gene lost 4 bases, with 13 bases spanning the gap. The CDR3 sequence is CASSDPHQNQPQHF. CDR3 in DNA: TGTGCCAGCAGCGACCCGCATCAAAATCAGCCCCAGCATTTT.

The J gene is TRBJ1-1, the V gene TRBV5-1, with a possible D match to TRBD1 (5 bases). Germline V gene data show CDR1 as SGHRS and CDR2 as YFSETQ. CDR3 size: 15 residues. Between the trimmed V and J ends, which lost 0 bases and 5 bases, there was a span of 14 bases. CDR3 residues: CASSLGGTLWTEAFF. The CDR3 coding sequence is TGCGCCAGCAGCTTGGGGGGGACCCTTTGGACTGAAGCTTTCTTT.

The rearrangement links TRBV5-1 to TRBJ2-7; 9 positions match TRBD2. Germline CDR1 and CDR2: SGHRS and YFSETQ. After removal of 0 bases from V and 7 bases from J, the junction contained 8 bases not matched to a gene. This CDR3 comprises 15 residues. CDR3 protein: CASSLAPSGELEQYF. CDR3 DNA: TGCGCCAGCAGCTTGGCTCCTAGCGGGGAGTTAGAGCAGTACTTC.